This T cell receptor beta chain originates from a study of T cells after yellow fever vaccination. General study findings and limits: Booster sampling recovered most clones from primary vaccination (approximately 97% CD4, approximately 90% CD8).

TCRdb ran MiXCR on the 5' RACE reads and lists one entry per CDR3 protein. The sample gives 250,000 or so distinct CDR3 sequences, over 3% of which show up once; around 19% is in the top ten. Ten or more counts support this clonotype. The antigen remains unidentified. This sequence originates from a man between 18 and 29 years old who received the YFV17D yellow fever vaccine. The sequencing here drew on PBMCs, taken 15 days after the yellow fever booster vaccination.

The CDR3 here is CASSPDGNLNYGYTF. CDR3 nucleotide sequence: TGCGCCAGCAGCCCCGACGGTAACCTTAACTATGGCTACACCTTC. The chain is built from TRBV5-1 and TRBJ1-2; D is uncertain. This CDR3 is built from 15 residues. Germline loops: CDR1 SGHRS, CDR2 YFSETQ. The V end was cut by 4 bases, the J end by 1 base, with 14 bases between.